This TCR beta chain emerged from a study of T cell responses to AZD1222 COVID-19 vaccine. Findings of the study overall: Researchers took repertoire samples only after the peak T cell response had come.

The table came from immunoSEQ multiplex PCR; TCRdb's copy has only in-frame clones and leaves some out. The sample gives 200,000 or so clones, over 80% of which show up once; about 9.4% is in the top ten. In regard to this clone: Its antigen remains unknown.

Germline V gene lookup returns CDR1 SGHNT and CDR2 YYREEE (reference sequence). Trimming cost V 9 bases and J 5 bases, with 14 bases left between them. There are 13 residues in the CDR3. This TCR derives from an adult in good health. The chain couples TRBV5-4 to TRBJ1-4; the D gene is possibly TRBD1 (6 bases). The sequenced sample was peripheral blood, obtained on day 0 of AZD1222 vaccination. CDR3 bases: TGTGCCACCAGGGACAACGAGAATGAAAAACTGTTTTTT. This gives the protein CATRDNENEKLFF.